The next 32 T cell receptor beta chains were all read from a single sample in a study of T cells after yellow fever vaccination (dated 2019 in TCRdb). The library was obtained by 5' RACE. Sequenced using an Illumina HiSeq 2500. TCRdb reran the public reads through fastp at Q25 and MiXCR, keeping productive beta chains. CDR3 protein duplicates are merged, each entry listing the most common genes and DNA. For this sample there are around 250,000 distinct CDR3 sequences; less than 9% appear just once. Approximately 0.85% of the sample is held by the ten biggest clonotypes. The sample's treatment or condition label is to be understood as: live attenuated yellow fever vaccine strain. The source material was CD4+ T cells sorted from PBMCs, sampled 15 days after the yellow fever booster vaccination. The receptors stem from a man aged 25 to 40 who received the YFV17D yellow fever vaccine.

This clonotype occurred many times. V and J are TRBV28 and TRBJ2-6; possibly TRBD1 or TRBD2 for D (5 bases each). The CDR3 runs 16 residues. CDR1 is MDHEN and CDR2 is SYDVKM in the germline V gene. Trimming stripped 3 bases from V and 2 bases from J, with 11 bases between. The CDR3, as DNA: TGTGCCAGCAGTTTTCATGGGGACGCTGGGGCCAACGTCCTGACTTTC. It yields the protein CASSFHGDAGANVLTF.

The rearrangement uses TRBV15 and TRBJ1-6, with D perhaps matching TRBD1 (6 bases). This CDR3 has 14 amino acids. Germline assignment: CDR1 LNHNV and CDR2 YYDKDF (reference sequence). The V end was cut by 0 bases, the J end by 9 bases, with 9 bases between. The CDR3: CATSRDQGTSPLHF. The CDR3 coding sequence is TGTGCCACCAGCAGAGACCAGGGGACTTCACCCCTCCACTTT.

Only a few counts were recorded for this clonotype. The chain couples TRBV6-5 to TRBJ2-1; 8 positions agree with TRBD1. The CDR3 sequence is 16 residues long. Germline V lookup: CDR1 MNHEY, CDR2 SVGAGI. The ends lost 0 bases at V and 10 bases at J; junction bases unmatched: 11. The CDR3 DNA reads TGTGCCAGCAGTTACTCGACAGGGGCTTCCAGGAGGGAGCAGTTCTTC. It codes for CASSYSTGASRREQFF.

V and J are TRBV7-8 and TRBJ1-2, with TRBD1 as a possible D gene (5 bases). Germline V lookup: CDR1 SGHVS, CDR2 FQNEAQ. The CDR3 contains 14 residues. V lost 5 bases to trimming and J lost 4 bases, with 14 bases between them. The DNA for the CDR3 is TGTGCCAGCAGCCATCAGGGAATCGCCTATGGCTACACCTTC. Residues: CASSHQGIAYGYTF.

The chain joins TRBV5-1 to TRBJ1-5, with D possibly being TRBD1 (6 bases). V lost 4 bases and J 1 base, leaving 18 bases between the germline ends. From germline, CDR1 is SGHRS and CDR2 YFSETQ. The CDR3 runs to 17 residues. CDR3 amino acids: CASSPLPTGNSNQPQHF. The CDR3 DNA reads as TGCGCCAGCAGCCCATTACCAACAGGGAACAGCAATCAGCCCCAGCATTTT.

The chain links TRBV7-2 to TRBJ2-7; the match to TRBD1 covers 7 bases. With V trimmed by 4 bases and J by 1 base, 4 bases remained unmatched. CDR1 SGHTA and CDR2 FQGNSA come from the germline V gene. This CDR3 comprises 14 residues. Here the CDR3 DNA reads TGTGCCAGCAGCTACCGACAGGGTTCCTACGAGCAGTACTTC. Its translation is CASSYRQGSYEQYF.

This clonotype has a handful of counts. This rearrangement joins TRBV24-1 to TRBJ2-1; 7 nucleotides line up with TRBD2. Trimming cost V 4 bases and J 7 bases; bases outside gene matches: 18. CDR3 length: 18 amino acids. Germline values: CDR1 KGHDR, CDR2 SFDVKD. CDR3 amino acids: CATSEARGNLAGRNEQFF. In DNA form, the CDR3 reads TGTGCCACCAGTGAAGCCCGGGGAAATTTAGCGGGCCGGAATGAGCAGTTCTTC.

This clonotype has more than one count but fewer than ten. The CDR3 DNA sequence: TGTGCCAGCTCCACCACGGGACAGGGGGCTCCCAAAAACATTCAGTACTTC. Translation: CASSTTGQGAPKNIQYF. The rearrangement joins TRBV18 to TRBJ2-4, with 12 bases aligning to TRBD1. CDR1 is KGHSH and CDR2 is LQKENI in the germline V gene. The V and J ends lost 6 bases and 2 bases, in that order; junction bases with no gene match: 8. This CDR3 comprises 17 residues.

CDR3 sequence (DNA): TGCAGTGCTATCGCGGTCTTTGGAAACACCATATATTTT. Amino acid sequence: CSAIAVFGNTIYF. This sequence joins TRBV20-1 and TRBJ1-3, with D unclear. Germline assignment: CDR1 DFQATT and CDR2 SNEGSKA (reference sequence). The CDR3 is 13 amino acids. V gave up 4 bases and J gave up 3 bases, with 10 bases separating them.

This clonotype turned up a few times. CDR3 protein: CASSPPTLKGNEQFF. CDR3 DNA sequence: TGTGCCAGCTCACCACCAACTTTGAAAGGAAATGAGCAGTTCTTC. The chain combines TRBV18 with TRBJ2-1; no firm D call. The CDR3 is 15 amino acids. Per germline, CDR1 KGHSH and CDR2 LQKENI. Trimming shortened V by 0 bases and J by 7 bases, and 13 bases separated the two germline ends.

This clonotype was found a few times. The chain is built from TRBV10-3 and TRBJ2-3; TRBD2 matches at 8 bases. V lost 7 bases to trimming and J lost 3 bases; unmatched junction nucleotides: 6. The length of the CDR3 is 14 residues. Per germline, CDR1 ENHRY and CDR2 SYGVKD. CDR3 coding DNA: TGTGCCATCACTAGCGGGTCACGTACAGATACGCAGTATTTT. Residues: CAITSGSRTDTQYF.

This clonotype was seen only a few times. The chain joins TRBV20-1 to TRBJ1-5, with 12 nucleotides matching TRBD1. This CDR3 is built from 13 residues. Germline loops: CDR1 DFQATT, CDR2 SNEGSKA (reference sequence). Unmatched junction bases numbered 1, after V lost 4 bases and J lost 6 bases. CDR3 DNA sequence: TGCAGTGCTAAGGGACAGGGGGCTCAGCCCCAGCATTTT. It encodes CSAKGQGAQPQHF.

This clonotype was recorded at least ten times. The J gene is TRBJ2-1, the V gene TRBV12-3 or TRBV12-4; D possibly corresponds to TRBD1 (6 bases). V was shortened by 4 bases and J by 4 bases, with 8 bases between the two germline ends. The CDR3 sequence is 13 residues long. Here the CDR3 DNA reads TGTGCCAGCAGTTCTAGGGGGTACAATGAGCAGTTCTTC. It translates to CASSSRGYNEQFF.

The rearrangement links TRBV5-6 to TRBJ2-2; a weak D match, TRBD2 (7 bases). CDR1 and CDR2 from the germline V gene are SGHDT and YYEEEE. Trimming took off 2 bases at V and 4 bases at J, with 18 bases between the two ends. The CDR3 covers 17 residues. The CDR3 sequence: CASSFRRGAISTGELFF. Written as DNA, the CDR3 is TGTGCCAGCAGCTTTCGTCGGGGGGCCATAAGCACCGGGGAGCTGTTTTTT.

This clonotype was counted a few times. The rearrangement uses TRBV4-3 and TRBJ1-1; no firm D call. The germline V gene encodes CDR1 LGHNA and CDR2 YSLEER. V gave up 0 bases and J gave up 1 base, with 3 bases separating them. There are 13 residues in the CDR3. In DNA, the CDR3 is TGCGCCAGCAGCCAAGAACCGAACACTGAAGCTTTCTTT. This gives the protein CASSQEPNTEAFF.

This chain connects TRBV7-2 to TRBJ2-5, with D unresolved. CDR3 length: 13 amino acids. The V end lost 7 bases, the J end lost 5 bases, and 14 bases lay between the germline ends. Germline lookup yields CDR1 SGHTA and CDR2 FQGNSA. CDR3 loop: CASTPGGVETQYF. The CDR3 coding sequence is TGTGCCAGCACCCCTGGCGGTGTGGAGACCCAGTACTTC.

The sample holds a few counts of this clonotype. The V call is TRBV20-1, the J call TRBJ2-1; 7 bases match TRBD2. Unmatched junction bases numbered 9, after V lost 3 bases and J lost 7 bases. CDR3 size: 14 residues. Per germline, CDR1 DFQATT and CDR2 SNEGSKA (reference sequence). The CDR3 DNA is TGCAGTGCTAGGCCCCCCGGGGGAGGGAATGAGCAGTTCTTC. Translation gives CSARPPGGGNEQFF.

A few counts support this clonotype. The chain uses TRBV20-1 and TRBJ2-3; a weak D match, TRBD2 (5 bases). Between the trimmed V and J ends, which lost 7 bases and 3 bases, there was a span of 14 bases. There are 13 residues in the CDR3. Germline CDR1 is DFQATT and CDR2 is SNEGSKA (reference sequence). CDR3: CSGLSGGTDTQYF. CDR3 nucleotides: TGCAGTGGGTTGAGCGGAGGAACAGATACGCAGTATTTT.

Only a few counts were recorded for this clonotype. This chain joins TRBV7-2 and TRBJ2-3, with TRBD2 matching over 11 bases. The CDR3 has 16 residues. The J segment lost 6 bases and the V segment lost 5 bases, leaving 10 bases of the junction unmatched. CDR1 is SGHTA and CDR2 is FQGNSA in the germline V gene. CDR3 region: CASSLVAGGPSDTQYF. The CDR3 bases are TGTGCCAGCAGCCTTGTAGCGGGAGGGCCATCCGATACGCAGTATTTT.

This clonotype was counted a few times. The genes are TRBV5-1 and TRBJ2-3; no firm D call. The CDR3 contains 15 residues. V was pared by 0 bases and J by 6 bases, with 14 bases between. Germline loops: CDR1 SGHRS, CDR2 YFSETQ. The DNA for the CDR3 is TGCGCCAGCAGCTTGGACCTTACCCCATCGGATACGCAGTATTTT. It is translated as CASSLDLTPSDTQYF.

This clonotype appeared many times. The rearrangement uses TRBV5-4 and TRBJ2-6; TRBD2 matches at 10 bases. Germline V gives CDR1 SGHNT, CDR2 YYREEE (reference sequence). The CDR3 is 20 amino acids. Losses at the gene ends were 3 bases for V and 0 bases for J; bases not matched to a gene: 12. CDR3 coding DNA: TGTGCCAGCAGCTCAGGGGTCCTAGCGGGAGACTTCTCTGGGGCCAACGTCCTGACTTTC. Its protein product is CASSSGVLAGDFSGANVLTF.

This clonotype was counted many times. This chain joins TRBV7-9 and TRBJ1-1, with a possible D match to TRBD1 (6 bases). The ends were cut back, 2 bases at V and 0 bases at J, with 10 bases in the middle. This CDR3 is built from 15 residues. The germline CDR1 and CDR2 sequences are SEHNR and FQNEAQ (reference sequence). The CDR3 DNA follows: TGTGCCAGCAGCTTACTACAGGGTATGAACACTGAAGCTTTCTTT. Residues: CASSLLQGMNTEAFF.

There are many counts of this clonotype. In DNA, the CDR3 is TGCAGCGTTGATCCGGGCCACACAGATACGCAGTATTTT. Its protein product is CSVDPGHTDTQYF. This sequence joins TRBV29-1 and TRBJ2-3; D call uncertain. The V and J ends lost 3 bases and 2 bases respectively, with 9 bases between them. Germline V gene lookup returns CDR1 SQVTM and CDR2 ANQGSEA. The CDR3 is 13 amino acids.

Ten or more counts support this clonotype. The J gene is TRBJ2-7, the V gene TRBV9; 8 positions match TRBD1. Germline V gene lookup returns CDR1 SGDLS and CDR2 YYNGEE. CDR3 length: 15 amino acids. V lost 0 bases, J lost 3 bases, and 5 bases stayed unmatched. The CDR3 DNA follows: TGTGCCAGCAGCGTAGGTGGGACAGGTGTCTACGAGCAGTACTTC. The encoded protein is CASSVGGTGVYEQYF.

There are a few counts of this clonotype. The chain employs TRBV12-3 or TRBV12-4 and TRBJ2-1, with TRBD2 matching over 11 bases. This CDR3 is 15 amino acids long. J was trimmed by 8 bases and V by 3 bases; bases with no gene match: 6. CDR3 amino acids: CASSLTSGMGYEQFF. In DNA form, the CDR3 reads TGTGCCAGCAGTTTGACTAGCGGGATGGGTTATGAGCAGTTCTTC.

J is TRBJ2-1 and V is TRBV2; TRBD2 aligns across 7 bases. The ends lost 8 bases at V and 3 bases at J; junction bases unmatched: 7. The CDR3 is 14 amino acids. Germline-derived CDR1 and CDR2 are SNHLY and FYNNEI. The CDR3 DNA reads as TGTGCCAGCCGGAAGCTAGCGGACTACAATGAGCAGTTCTTC. This codes for CASRKLADYNEQFF. Drawing the rest from reference TRBV2 and TRBJ2-1, the complete variable domain is EPEVTQTPSHQVTQMGQEVILRCVPISNHLYFYWYRQILGQKVEFLVSFYNNEISEKSEIFDDQFSVERPDGSNFTLKIRSTKLEDSAMYFCASRKLADYNEQFFGPGTRLTVL.

This chain joins TRBV12-3 or TRBV12-4 and TRBJ1-2, with a possible D match to TRBD1 (5 bases). CDR3 length equals 12 residues. V was clipped by 7 bases and J by 5 bases, with 11 bases between them. The chain's CDR3 is CASTPQGYGYTF. In DNA, the CDR3 is TGTGCCAGCACTCCTCAGGGATATGGCTACACCTTC.

This clonotype has a handful of counts. The chain carries TRBV21-1 and TRBJ2-7; the table gives TRBD1 as D, unverified against the DNA. TRBV21-1 is recorded as a pseudogene. There are 15 residues in the CDR3. CDR3: CASIQRRGSSYEQYF. The CDR3 bases are TGTGCCAGCATTCAGCGTCGGGGCAGCTCCTACGAGCAGTACTTC.

In its sample, this clonotype was seen a few times. The V call is TRBV30, the J call TRBJ2-6; D is unresolved. V was clipped by 1 base and J by 0 bases, with 10 bases between them. Germline CDR1 reads GTSNPN; CDR2 reads SVGIG (reference sequence). The CDR3 sequence is 16 residues long. CDR3 nucleotides: TGTGCCTGGAGTGCCCGGGCCCCCTCTGGGGCCAACGTCCTGACTTTC. Residues: CAWSARAPSGANVLTF.

The chain combines TRBV18 with TRBJ1-5, with D unclear. The germline V gene has CDR1 KGHSH and CDR2 LQKENI. With 11 bases removed from V and 11 bases from J, the gap between germline ends came to 10 bases. This CDR3 has 9 residues. CDR3 DNA: TGTGCCTTCCGGCCATCCCAGCATTTT. Protein sequence: CAFRPSQHF.

The chain combines TRBV11-2 with TRBJ2-7; D may be TRBD2 (5 bases). Germline V lookup: CDR1 SGHAT, CDR2 FQNNGV. The V gene lost 4 bases and the J gene lost 5 bases, with 15 bases spanning the gap. The CDR3 extends over 14 amino acids. CDR3 sequence (DNA): TGTGCCAGCAGCTCTTTAACTAGGATAGACGAGCAGTACTTC. The encoded protein is CASSSLTRIDEQYF. The full variable domain, its missing parts supplied by reference TRBV11-2 and TRBJ2-7, is EAGVAQSPRYKIIEKRQSVAFWCNPISGHATLYWYQQILGQGPKLLIQFQNNGVVDDSQLPKDRFSAERLKGVDSTLKIQPAKLEDSAVYLCASSSLTRIDEQYFGPGTRLTVT.

This clonotype was seen only a few times. The chain has TRBV5-4 and TRBJ2-1; D is undetermined. The CDR3 contains 15 residues. V gave up 0 bases and J gave up 4 bases, with 11 bases separating them. Germline CDR1 and CDR2: SGHNT and YYREEE (reference sequence). In DNA, the CDR3 is TGTGCCAGCAGCTTGGTAGTCGCACCTTACAATGAGCAGTTCTTC. Amino acids: CASSLVVAPYNEQFF. Looking up the rest from reference TRBV5-4 and TRBJ2-1 gives the full variable domain: ETGVTQSPTHLIKTRGQQVTLRCSSQSGHNTVSWYQQALGQGPQFIFQYYREEENGRGNFPPRFSGLQFPNYSSELNVNALELDDSALYLCASSLVVAPYNEQFFGPGTRLTVL.